This record looks at one T cell receptor (beta chain) sequence and its context. The target antigen is unknown. PCR employed 60 Vbeta and 13 Jbeta primers. TCRdb's copy holds only in-frame clones and misses some; the assay was immunoSEQ multiplex PCR. The table has under 250,000 clones, roughly 78% seen once; the top ten hold approximately 0.49%. The entry originates in a study of cytomegalovirus exposure and HLA in healthy donors. The study, taken as a whole, reports: Using the classifier, cytomegalovirus status was reportedly diagnosed with high specificity and sensitivity. Under in vitro conditions, three CMV-associated chains were confirmed as specific for CMV antigens.

The material sequenced was PBMCs. This clonotype was sampled from a boy aged 5-17 years in good health and CMV-seronegative.

This CDR3 reads CSVDMRRAADTQYF. Written as DNA, the CDR3 is TGCAGCGTTGATATGAGGCGAGCGGCAGATACGCAGTATTTT. This chain joins TRBV29-1 and TRBJ2-3; D may be TRBD2 (5 bases). The germline V and J ends were trimmed by 3 bases and 4 bases, with 14 bases remaining between them. Germline loops: CDR1 SQVTM, CDR2 ANQGSEA. The CDR3 is 14 residues long.